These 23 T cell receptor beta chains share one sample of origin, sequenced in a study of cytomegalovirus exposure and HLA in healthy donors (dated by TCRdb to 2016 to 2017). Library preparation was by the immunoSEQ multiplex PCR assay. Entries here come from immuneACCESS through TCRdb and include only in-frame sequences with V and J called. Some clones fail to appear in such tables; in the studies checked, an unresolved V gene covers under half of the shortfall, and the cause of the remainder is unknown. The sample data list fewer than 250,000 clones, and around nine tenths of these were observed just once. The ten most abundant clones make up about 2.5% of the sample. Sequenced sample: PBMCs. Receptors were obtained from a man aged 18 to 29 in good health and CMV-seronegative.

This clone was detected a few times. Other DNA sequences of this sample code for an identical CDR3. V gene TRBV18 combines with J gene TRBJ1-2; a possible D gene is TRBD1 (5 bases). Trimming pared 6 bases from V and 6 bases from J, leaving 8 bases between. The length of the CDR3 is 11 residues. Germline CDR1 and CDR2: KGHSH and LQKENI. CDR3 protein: CASSTGDGYTF. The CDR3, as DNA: TGTGCCAGCTCGACGGGGGATGGCTACACCTTC.

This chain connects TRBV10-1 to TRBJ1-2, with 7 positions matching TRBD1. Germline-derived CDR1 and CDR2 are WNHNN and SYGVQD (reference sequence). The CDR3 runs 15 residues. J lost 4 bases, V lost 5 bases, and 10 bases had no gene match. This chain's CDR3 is CASSPESGTAYGYTF. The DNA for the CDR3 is TGCGCCAGCAGTCCCGAATCCGGGACAGCCTATGGCTACACCTTC.

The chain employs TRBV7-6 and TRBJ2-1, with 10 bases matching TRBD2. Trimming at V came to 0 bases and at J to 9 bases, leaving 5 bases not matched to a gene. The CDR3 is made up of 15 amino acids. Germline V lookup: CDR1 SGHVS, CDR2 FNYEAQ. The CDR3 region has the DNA TGTGCCAGCAGCTTAGCTAGCGGGGGGACTTCTGAGCAGTTCTTC. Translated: CASSLASGGTSEQFF.

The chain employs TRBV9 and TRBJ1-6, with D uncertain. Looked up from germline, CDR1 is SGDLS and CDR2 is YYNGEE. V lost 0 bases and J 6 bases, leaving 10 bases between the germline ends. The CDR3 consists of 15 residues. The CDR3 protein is CASSVGTGSNSPLHF. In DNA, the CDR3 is TGTGCCAGCAGCGTAGGAACGGGGTCTAATTCACCCCTCCACTTT.

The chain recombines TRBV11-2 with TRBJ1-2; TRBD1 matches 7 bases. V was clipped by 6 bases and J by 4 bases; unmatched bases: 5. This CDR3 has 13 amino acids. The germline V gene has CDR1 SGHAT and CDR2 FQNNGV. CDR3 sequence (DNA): TGTGCCAGCAGGAACGACAGGGCCTATGGCTACACCTTC. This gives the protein CASRNDRAYGYTF.

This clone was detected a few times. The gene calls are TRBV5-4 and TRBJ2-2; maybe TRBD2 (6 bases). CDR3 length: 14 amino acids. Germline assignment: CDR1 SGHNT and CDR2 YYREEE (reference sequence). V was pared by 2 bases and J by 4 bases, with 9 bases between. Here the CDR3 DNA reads TGTGCCAGCAGCTTAGCGGGTACCACCGGGGAGCTGTTTTTT. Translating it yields CASSLAGTTGELFF.

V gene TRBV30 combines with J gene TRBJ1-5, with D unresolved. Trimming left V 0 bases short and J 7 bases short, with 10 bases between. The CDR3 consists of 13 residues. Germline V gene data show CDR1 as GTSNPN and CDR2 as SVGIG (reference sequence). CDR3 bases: TGTGCCTGGAGTGTTTCCGGGAAACAGCCCCAGCATTTT. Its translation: CAWSVSGKQPQHF.

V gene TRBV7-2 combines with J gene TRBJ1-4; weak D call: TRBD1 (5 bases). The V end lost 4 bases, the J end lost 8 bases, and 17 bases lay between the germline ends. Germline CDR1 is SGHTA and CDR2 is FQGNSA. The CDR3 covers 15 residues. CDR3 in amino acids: CASSSAHRLYEKLFF. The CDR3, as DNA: TGTGCCAGCAGCTCAGCCCACAGGTTATACGAAAAACTGTTTTTT.

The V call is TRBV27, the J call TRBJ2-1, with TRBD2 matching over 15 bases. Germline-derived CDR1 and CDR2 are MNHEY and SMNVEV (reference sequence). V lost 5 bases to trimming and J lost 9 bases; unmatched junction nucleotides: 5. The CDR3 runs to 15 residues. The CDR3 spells CASSRTSGRASEQFF. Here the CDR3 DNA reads TGTGCCAGCAGTAGGACTAGCGGGAGGGCCAGTGAGCAGTTCTTC.

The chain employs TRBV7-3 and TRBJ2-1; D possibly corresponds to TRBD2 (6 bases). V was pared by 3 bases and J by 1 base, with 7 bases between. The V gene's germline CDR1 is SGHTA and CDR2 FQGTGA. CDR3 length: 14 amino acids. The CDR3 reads CASSFGGSYNEQFF. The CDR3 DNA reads TGTGCCAGCAGCTTCGGGGGATCCTACAATGAGCAGTTCTTC.

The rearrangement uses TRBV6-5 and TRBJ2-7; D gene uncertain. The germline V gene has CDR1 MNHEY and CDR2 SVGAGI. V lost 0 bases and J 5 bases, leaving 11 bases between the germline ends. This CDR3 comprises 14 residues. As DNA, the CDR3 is TGTGCCAGCAGTTACTCGTATCGGGTAAACGAGCAGTACTTC. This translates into CASSYSYRVNEQYF.

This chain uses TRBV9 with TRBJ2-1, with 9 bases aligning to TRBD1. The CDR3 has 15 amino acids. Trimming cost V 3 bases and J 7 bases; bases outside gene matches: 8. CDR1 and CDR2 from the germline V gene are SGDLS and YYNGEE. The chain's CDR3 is CASSGDRGVKNEQFF. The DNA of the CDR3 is TGTGCCAGCAGCGGCGACAGGGGGGTGAAGAATGAGCAGTTCTTC. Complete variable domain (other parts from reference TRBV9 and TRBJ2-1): DSGVTQTPKHLITATGQRVTLRCSPRSGDLSVYWYQQSLDQGLQFLIQYYNGEERAKGNILERFSAQQFPDLHSELNLSSLELGDSALYFCASSGDRGVKNEQFFGPGTRLTVL.

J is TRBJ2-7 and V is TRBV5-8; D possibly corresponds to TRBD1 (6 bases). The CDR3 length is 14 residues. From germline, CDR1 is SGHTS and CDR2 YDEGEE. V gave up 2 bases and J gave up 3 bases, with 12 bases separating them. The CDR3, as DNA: TGTGCCAGCAGCTTCGGACAGACCAACTACGAGCAGTACTTC. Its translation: CASSFGQTNYEQYF.

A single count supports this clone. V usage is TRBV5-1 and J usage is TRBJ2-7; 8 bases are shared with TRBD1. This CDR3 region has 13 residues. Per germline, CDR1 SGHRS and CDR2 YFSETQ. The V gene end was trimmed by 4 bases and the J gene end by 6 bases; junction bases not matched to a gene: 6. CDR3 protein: CASSGQGGGEQYF. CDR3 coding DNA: TGCGCCAGCAGCGGACAGGGTGGGGGCGAGCAGTACTTC. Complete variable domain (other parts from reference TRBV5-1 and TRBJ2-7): KAGVTQTPRYLIKTRGQQVTLSCSPISGHRSVSWYQQTPGQGLQFLFEYFSETQRNKGNFPGRFSGRQFSNSRSEMNVSTLELGDSALYLCASSGQGGGEQYFGPGTRLTVT.

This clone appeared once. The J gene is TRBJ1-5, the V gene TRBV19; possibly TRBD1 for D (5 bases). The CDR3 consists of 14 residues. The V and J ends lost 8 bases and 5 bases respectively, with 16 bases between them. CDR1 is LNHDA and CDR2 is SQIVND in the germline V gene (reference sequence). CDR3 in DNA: TGTGCCAGTGGTTCCCGGGGGTTGGATCAGCCCCAGCATTTT. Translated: CASGSRGLDQPQHF. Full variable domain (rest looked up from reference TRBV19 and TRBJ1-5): DGGITQSPKYLFRKEGQNVTLSCEQNLNHDAMYWYRQDPGQGLRLIYYSQIVNDFQKGDIAEGYSVSREKKESFPLTVTSAQKNPTAFYLCASGSRGLDQPQHFGDGTRLSIL.

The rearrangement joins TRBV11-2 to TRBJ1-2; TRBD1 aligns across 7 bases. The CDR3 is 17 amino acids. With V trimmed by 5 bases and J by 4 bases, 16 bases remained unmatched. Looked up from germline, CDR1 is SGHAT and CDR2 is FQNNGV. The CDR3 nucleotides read TGTGCCAGCAGCCCGCAAAAAACGCCGGGGACAGCCTATGGCTACACCTTC. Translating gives CASSPQKTPGTAYGYTF.

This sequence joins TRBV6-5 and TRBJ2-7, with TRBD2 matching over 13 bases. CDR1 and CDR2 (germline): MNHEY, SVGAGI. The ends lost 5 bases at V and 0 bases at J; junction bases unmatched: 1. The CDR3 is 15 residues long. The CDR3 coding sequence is TGTGCCAGCAGTACTAGCGGGAGGGCCTCCTACGAGCAGTACTTC. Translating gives CASSTSGRASYEQYF.

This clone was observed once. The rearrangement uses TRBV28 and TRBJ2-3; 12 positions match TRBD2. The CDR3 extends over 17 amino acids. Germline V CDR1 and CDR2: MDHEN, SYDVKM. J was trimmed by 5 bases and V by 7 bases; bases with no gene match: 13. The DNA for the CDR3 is TGTGCCAGCACCCGGAATCTAGCGGGGGGGGCGGGAGATACGCAGTATTTT. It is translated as CASTRNLAGGAGDTQYF.

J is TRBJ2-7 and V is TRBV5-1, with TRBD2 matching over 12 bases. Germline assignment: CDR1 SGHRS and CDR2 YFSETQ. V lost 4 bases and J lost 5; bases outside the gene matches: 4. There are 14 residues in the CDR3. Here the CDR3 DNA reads TGCGCCAGCAGCACTAGCGGGGGGACAAACGAGCAGTACTTC. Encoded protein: CASSTSGGTNEQYF.

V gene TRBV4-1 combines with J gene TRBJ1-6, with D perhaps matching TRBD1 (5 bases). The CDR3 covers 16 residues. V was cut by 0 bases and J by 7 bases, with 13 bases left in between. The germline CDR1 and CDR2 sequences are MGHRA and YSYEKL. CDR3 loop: CASSQDLRRENSPLHF. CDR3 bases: TGCGCCAGCAGCCAAGATCTTCGCAGGGAAAATTCACCCCTCCACTTT.

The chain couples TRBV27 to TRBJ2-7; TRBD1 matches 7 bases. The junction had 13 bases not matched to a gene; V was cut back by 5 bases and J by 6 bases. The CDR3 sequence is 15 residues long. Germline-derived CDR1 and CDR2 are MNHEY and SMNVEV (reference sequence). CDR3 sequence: CASSPYPQGSVEQYF. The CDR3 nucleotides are TGTGCCAGCAGTCCCTACCCACAGGGGTCGGTCGAGCAGTACTTC.

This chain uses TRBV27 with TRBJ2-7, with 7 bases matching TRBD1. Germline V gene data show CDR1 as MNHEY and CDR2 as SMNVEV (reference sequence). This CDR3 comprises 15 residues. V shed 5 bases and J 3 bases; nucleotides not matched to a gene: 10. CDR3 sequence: CASSLRGTVNYEQYF. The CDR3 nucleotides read TGTGCCAGCAGTCTCAGAGGGACAGTTAACTACGAGCAGTACTTC.

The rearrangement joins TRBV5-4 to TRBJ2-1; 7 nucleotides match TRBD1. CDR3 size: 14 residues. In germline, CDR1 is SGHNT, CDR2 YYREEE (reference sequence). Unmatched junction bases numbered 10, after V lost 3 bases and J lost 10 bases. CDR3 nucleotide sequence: TGTGCCAGCAGCTGGGAGAAGGGGGCTTGGGAGCAGTTCTTC. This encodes CASSWEKGAWEQFF.